The 11 T cell receptor beta chains presented below share a single source sample, sequenced in a study of cytomegalovirus exposure and HLA in healthy donors. PCR employed 60 Vbeta and 13 Jbeta primers. Data came from immunoSEQ multiplex PCR; TCRdb stores just in-frame clones and leaves some out. The sample yields about 180,000 clones, around 80% seen once. The specimen sequenced was PBMCs. These receptors came from a man between 18 and 35 years old in good health and CMV-seronegative.

This chain links TRBV19 with TRBJ1-6; D not resolved. The CDR3 is 15 residues long. Trimming shortened V by 3 bases and J by 6 bases, and 12 bases separated the two germline ends. CDR1 is LNHDA, CDR2 SQIVND, per germline (reference sequence). The chain's CDR3 is CASSITAGFNSPLHF. In DNA form, the CDR3 reads TGTGCCAGTAGTATCACGGCCGGGTTTAATTCACCCCTCCACTTT.

This clone was recorded once. The chain is built from TRBV5-4 and TRBJ2-7; TRBD1 might be the D (6 bases). There are 14 residues in the CDR3. Germline CDR1 is SGHNT and CDR2 is YYREEE (reference sequence). V was pared by 2 bases and J by 3 bases, with 12 bases between. The CDR3 loop is CASSLKDSFYEQYF. CDR3 in DNA: TGTGCCAGCAGCTTAAAGGACAGCTTCTACGAGCAGTACTTC. The entire variable domain, with the rest obtained from reference TRBV5-4 and TRBJ2-7, is as follows: ETGVTQSPTHLIKTRGQQVTLRCSSQSGHNTVSWYQQALGQGPQFIFQYYREEENGRGNFPPRFSGLQFPNYSSELNVNALELDDSALYLCASSLKDSFYEQYFGPGTRLTVT.

The rearrangement links TRBV4-2 to TRBJ1-5; no clear D. The CDR3 has 13 residues. In germline, CDR1 is LGHNA, CDR2 YNFKEQ. V was trimmed by 0 bases and J by 5 bases, leaving 5 bases between them. The CDR3 sequence is CASSQEADQPQHF. In nucleotides, the CDR3 is TGTGCCAGCAGCCAAGAGGCGGATCAGCCCCAGCATTTT.

The genes are TRBV28 and TRBJ1-5; possibly TRBD1 for D (5 bases). V lost 6 bases, J lost 6 bases, and 18 bases lay in between. Germline CDR1 reads MDHEN; CDR2 reads SYDVKM. CDR3 length equals 15 residues. CDR3 protein: CASRTPRGSGQPQHF. The CDR3 coding sequence is TGTGCCAGCAGGACCCCCCGGGGGTCGGGTCAGCCCCAGCATTTT.

The V call is TRBV28, the J call TRBJ2-5; possible D gene TRBD2, 6 bases. Trimming cost V 5 bases and J 1 base, with 11 bases left between them. This CDR3 spans 14 amino acids. The V gene's germline CDR1 is MDHEN and CDR2 SYDVKM. The CDR3 spells CASSLGLLQETQYF. The DNA of the CDR3 is TGTGCCAGCAGTCTGGGACTCCTCCAAGAGACCCAGTACTTC.

This chain links TRBV9 with TRBJ2-3; 11 nucleotides line up with TRBD2. V lost 0 bases to trimming and J lost 6 bases; unmatched junction nucleotides: 3. Per the germline V gene, CDR1 is SGDLS and CDR2 is YYNGEE. The CDR3 covers 15 residues. CDR3 region: CASSVVAGGGDTQYF. CDR3 in DNA: TGTGCCAGCAGCGTAGTAGCGGGAGGGGGGGATACGCAGTATTTT.

The rearrangement joins TRBV13 to TRBJ2-5; D is undetermined. Deletions cut 5 bases from V and 4 bases from J, with 17 bases between. The CDR3 spans 15 residues. Germline V gives CDR1 PRHDT, CDR2 FYEKMQ (reference sequence). As DNA, the CDR3 is TGTGCCAGCAGCCCCCTCGGAGCCTCTCGAGAGACCCAGTACTTC. Its protein product is CASSPLGASRETQYF. The variable domain in full, completed from reference TRBV13 and TRBJ2-5, reads AAGVIQSPRHLIKEKRETATLKCYPIPRHDTVYWYQQGPGQDPQFLISFYEKMQSDKGSIPDRFSAQQFSDYHSELNMSSLELGDSALYFCASSPLGASRETQYFGPGTRLLVL.

This chain links TRBV27 with TRBJ2-7, with D hard to call. Trimming took 11 bases from V and 3 from J, leaving 8 bases between them. From germline, CDR1 is MNHEY and CDR2 SMNVEV (reference sequence). This CDR3 region has 10 residues. CDR3 sequence: CASKIYEQYF. The CDR3 bases are TGTGCCTCCAAAATCTACGAGCAGTACTTC.

This rearrangement joins TRBV29-1 to TRBJ2-3; a weak D match, TRBD2 (6 bases). CDR1 and CDR2 (germline): SQVTM, ANQGSEA. CDR3 length: 14 amino acids. V was pared by 1 base and J by 3 bases, with 11 bases between. The DNA for the CDR3 is TGCAGCGTTGAAGCGGGAGAGGCAACAGATACGCAGTATTTT. Amino acid sequence: CSVEAGEATDTQYF.

This chain joins TRBV14 and TRBJ2-5, with D possibly TRBD2 on 6 matching bases. CDR3 length: 14 residues. V was clipped by 6 bases and J by 6 bases, with 17 bases between them. In germline, CDR1 is SGHDN, CDR2 FVKESK. The CDR3 DNA is TGTGCCAGCAGAACAAGCGGAGGGAAAAAGACCCAGTACTTC. Its protein product is CASRTSGGKKTQYF.

Turning to this clone: Germline and junction disagree at one end, which may indicate a read error. V and J are TRBV20-1 and TRBJ2-7, with D perhaps TRBD2 (7 bases). Germline V CDR1 and CDR2: DFQATT, SNEGSKA (reference sequence). The CDR3 has 11 amino acids. The chain's CDR3 is CSAQGLAALVF. The CDR3 DNA follows: TGCAGTGCTCAGGGGCTAGCGGCACTAGTTTTC.